The 31 T cell receptor beta chains below come from one sample, sequenced in a study of T-cell reconstitution after alpha-beta-depleted transplantation in children. Preparing the TCRbeta library involved the use of unique molecular identifiers. A single record per CDR3 protein comes from TCRdb applying MiXCR to the PCR reads. The profile shows 700,000 to 950,000 distinct CDR3 sequences, approximately 15% of them singletons. Sequenced here: PBMCs, mostly from graft donor cells, sampled 360 days after TCRalphabeta/CD19-depleted stem cell transplant. These receptors originate from a male patient under 18 who had a stem cell transplant for acute lymphoblastic leukemia, so the T cells may come from the graft donor.

The V call is TRBV5-1, the J call TRBJ2-1; 10 nucleotides line up with TRBD2. The CDR3 length is 13 residues. The J segment lost 9 bases and the V segment lost 7 bases, leaving 7 bases of the junction unmatched. Germline V gene sequence: CDR1 SGHRS, CDR2 YFSETQ. CDR3 region: CASGSGRAGEQFF. CDR3 nucleotides: TGCGCCAGCGGGAGCGGGAGGGCCGGTGAGCAGTTCTTC.

The chain has TRBV5-1 and TRBJ2-5, with 12 nucleotides matching TRBD2. CDR1 is SGHRS and CDR2 is YFSETQ in the germline V gene. The CDR3 length is 17 residues. Losses at the gene ends were 2 bases for V and 2 bases for J; bases not matched to a gene: 7. This CDR3 reads CASSFPTSGRGQETQYF. DNA for the CDR3: TGCGCCAGCAGCTTCCCGACTAGCGGGAGAGGTCAAGAGACCCAGTACTTC.

V usage is TRBV4-1 and J usage is TRBJ2-2, with 7 bases matching TRBD2. The length of the CDR3 is 16 residues. The J segment lost 4 bases and the V segment lost 0 bases, leaving 5 bases of the junction unmatched. CDR1 is MGHRA, CDR2 YSYEKL, per germline. The DNA of the CDR3 is TGCGCCAGCAGCCAAGACCCTAGCGGAACCACCGGGGAGCTGTTTTTT. Residues: CASSQDPSGTTGELFF.

This clonotype has just a few counts. DNA of the CDR3: TGTGCCAGCAGTTTTTCCGGGACGGTCTATGGCTACACCTTC. Its protein is CASSFSGTVYGYTF. The chain links TRBV27 to TRBJ1-2; a weak D match, TRBD1 (5 bases). Germline assignment: CDR1 MNHEY and CDR2 SMNVEV (reference sequence). Trimming cost V 3 bases and J 4 bases, with 12 bases left between them. This CDR3 contains 14 residues.

This chain connects TRBV21-1 to TRBJ2-7; TRBD1 is the table's D call and was not checked against the DNA. TRBV21-1 is annotated as a pseudogene. The CDR3 has 15 amino acids. CDR3 coding DNA: TGTGCCAGCAGAAATCAGGGGACGGCTTCCTACGAGCAGTACTTC. As protein: CASRNQGTASYEQYF.

This clonotype was detected only a few times. The chain combines TRBV20-1 with TRBJ2-4; D is perhaps TRBD2 (6 bases). Germline CDR1 DFQATT, CDR2 SNEGSKA (reference sequence). Trimming stripped 6 bases from V and 0 bases from J, with 15 bases between. The length of the CDR3 is 15 residues. CDR3 residues: CSAQSGETAKNIQYF. Here the CDR3 DNA reads TGCAGTGCCCAGTCGGGGGAGACAGCCAAAAACATTCAGTACTTC.

The V gene is TRBV4-1, the J gene TRBJ2-1; TRBD2 matches at 7 bases. V dropped 5 bases and J dropped 5; count of bases not matched to a gene: 12. Germline V gene sequence: CDR1 MGHRA, CDR2 YSYEKL. CDR3 length: 16 amino acids. The CDR3 nucleotides read TGCGCCAGCAGCAGGGTCAGCGGGACTTACCACAATGAGCAGTTCTTC. Amino acids: CASSRVSGTYHNEQFF.

This clonotype was seen repeatedly, ten times or more. The V call is TRBV6-5, the J call TRBJ2-3, with a weak D call TRBD2 (5 bases). Between the trimmed V and J ends, which lost 0 bases and 2 bases, there was a span of 15 bases. There are 17 residues in the CDR3. Germline CDR1 and CDR2: MNHEY and SVGAGI. CDR3 DNA sequence: TGTGCCAGCAGTTACTCGGGTAGGACTGGAAACACAGATACGCAGTATTTT. Translating gives CASSYSGRTGNTDTQYF.

This clonotype was recorded a few times. The rearrangement links TRBV4-1 to TRBJ2-7; unclear D gene. Trimming removed 1 base at V and 1 base at J, with 8 bases between. Germline lookup yields CDR1 MGHRA and CDR2 YSYEKL. This CDR3 is built from 14 residues. The CDR3 nucleotides read TGCGCCAGCAGCCAAGCAGCCAGGTCCTACGAGCAGTACTTC. The encoded protein is CASSQAARSYEQYF.

This clonotype was detected a few times. The chain links TRBV18 to TRBJ1-3; D gene unclear. Germline CDR1 and CDR2: KGHSH and LQKENI. V was pared by 6 bases and J by 3 bases, with 18 bases between. The CDR3 length is 16 residues. The CDR3 DNA is TGTGCCAGCTCCCCCGGACTGGTCCGGGGTGGAAACACCATATATTTT. As protein: CASSPGLVRGGNTIYF.

CDR3 sequence (DNA): TGCGCCAGCAGCTTGGGACAGCCCGAAGAGACCCAGTACTTC. It specifies CASSLGQPEETQYF. The rearrangement links TRBV5-1 to TRBJ2-5, with D possibly being TRBD1 (5 bases). With 0 bases removed from V and 3 bases from J, the gap between germline ends came to 9 bases. The germline CDR1 and CDR2 sequences are SGHRS and YFSETQ. The CDR3 runs 14 residues. Drawing the rest from reference TRBV5-1 and TRBJ2-5, the complete variable domain is KAGVTQTPRYLIKTRGQQVTLSCSPISGHRSVSWYQQTPGQGLQFLFEYFSETQRNKGNFPGRFSGRQFSNSRSEMNVSTLELGDSALYLCASSLGQPEETQYFGPGTRLLVL.

This clonotype was picked up many times. The CDR3 coding sequence is TGTGCCAGCAGTCCCGGGACGGGTACCTACGAGCAGTACTTC. This translates into CASSPGTGTYEQYF. V and J are TRBV18 and TRBJ2-7; D may correspond to TRBD1 or TRBD2 (5 bases each). The CDR3 length is 14 residues. Germline CDR1 is KGHSH and CDR2 is LQKENI. V was cut by 8 bases and J by 2 bases, with 16 bases left in between. Combining the CDR3 with reference TRBV18 and TRBJ2-7 gives the whole variable domain NAGVMQNPRHLVRRRGQEARLRCSPMKGHSHVYWYRQLPEEGLKFMVYLQKENIIDESGMPKERFSAEFPKEGPSILRIQQVVRGDSAAYFCASSPGTGTYEQYFGPGTRLTVT.

The chain recombines TRBV7-9 with TRBJ1-1, with 9 bases fitting TRBD1. V gave up 1 base and J gave up 5 bases; unmatched junction bases: 5. The CDR3 spans 15 residues. The germline V gene encodes CDR1 SEHNR and CDR2 FQNEAQ (reference sequence). This CDR3 reads CASSLDGQGRTEAFF. The CDR3 region has the DNA TGTGCCAGCAGCTTAGACGGACAGGGGAGGACTGAAGCTTTCTTT.

In its sample, this clonotype was seen a few times. The rearrangement links TRBV5-1 to TRBJ2-3; 12 bases are shared with TRBD2. The germline CDR1 and CDR2 sequences are SGHRS and YFSETQ. The V gene end was trimmed by 4 bases and the J gene end by 3 bases; junction bases not matched to a gene: 3. The CDR3 totals 15 residues. CDR3 in DNA: TGCGCCAGCAGCGTGACTAGCGGGGGAACAGATACGCAGTATTTT. Its protein is CASSVTSGGTDTQYF.

This clonotype was seen at least ten times. The chain has TRBV12-3 or TRBV12-4 and TRBJ2-7; possibly TRBD1 for D (5 bases). V was cut by 9 bases and J by 2 bases, with 11 bases left in between. CDR3 length: 12 residues. The CDR3 DNA sequence: TGTGCCAGTACAGGTCTAACCTACGAGCAGTACTTC. The encoded protein is CASTGLTYEQYF.

The genes are TRBV3-1 and TRBJ2-3; either TRBD1 or TRBD2 may supply D (5 bases each). Germline CDR1 and CDR2: LGHDT and YNNKEL (reference sequence). Deletions cut 0 bases from V and 2 bases from J, with 24 bases between. The CDR3 covers 20 residues. The CDR3: CASSQDSAQLQGPYTDTQYF. Here the CDR3 DNA reads TGTGCCAGCAGCCAAGACTCGGCGCAGCTGCAGGGACCCTACACAGATACGCAGTATTTT.

V gene TRBV14 combines with J gene TRBJ1-6; D is ambiguous. Germline V gives CDR1 SGHDN, CDR2 FVKESK. With 2 bases removed from V and 7 bases from J, the gap between germline ends came to 6 bases. The CDR3 loop spans 13 amino acids. This CDR3 reads CASSQLQNSPLHF. In nucleotides, the CDR3 is TGTGCCAGCAGCCAATTACAGAATTCACCCCTCCACTTT.

This clonotype came up a few times. This chain uses TRBV16 with TRBJ2-7; D might be TRBD1 (6 bases). Trimming left V 4 bases short and J 5 bases short, with 21 bases between. The length of the CDR3 is 16 residues. CDR1 KGHSY and CDR2 FQNENV come from the germline V gene. The CDR3 reads CASSLVMGARFDEQYF. The CDR3 coding sequence is TGTGCCAGCAGCCTGGTTATGGGGGCTCGTTTTGACGAGCAGTACTTC.

There are many counts of this clonotype. The rearrangement uses TRBV20-1 and TRBJ2-3; 12 nucleotides agree with TRBD2. The CDR3 consists of 15 residues. CDR1 is DFQATT and CDR2 is SNEGSKA in the germline V gene (reference sequence). With V trimmed by 4 bases and J by 5 bases, 7 bases remained unmatched. CDR3 bases: TGCAGTGCTAACCTAGCGGGAGGGCCTATAGATACGCAGTATTTT. Translation: CSANLAGGPIDTQYF.

The chain links TRBV5-1 to TRBJ1-1; possibly TRBD1 for D (6 bases). The CDR3 loop spans 15 amino acids. The V end lost 0 bases, the J end lost 3 bases, and 12 bases lay between the germline ends. The germline gives CDR1 SGHRS, CDR2 YFSETQ. The CDR3, as DNA: TGCGCCAGCAGCTTGGTAGCCAGGGGATACACTGAAGCTTTCTTT. It yields the protein CASSLVARGYTEAFF.

The chain carries TRBV14 and TRBJ2-1; D gene unclear. The V gene's germline CDR1 is SGHDN and CDR2 FVKESK. CDR3 length equals 16 residues. Between the trimmed V and J ends, which lost 1 base and 5 bases, there was a span of 15 bases. Here the CDR3 reads CASSQGHISVDNEQFF. As DNA, the CDR3 is TGTGCCAGCAGCCAAGGTCACATATCGGTGGACAATGAGCAGTTCTTC.

This clonotype was found a few times. The rearrangement links TRBV20-1 to TRBJ1-5; tentatively, D is TRBD1 (5 bases). CDR3 length equals 15 residues. Deletions cut 7 bases from V and 0 bases from J, with 16 bases between. CDR1 and CDR2 from the germline V gene are DFQATT and SNEGSKA (reference sequence). CDR3 in DNA: TGCAGTGGCCTTCTCGACAGTTATAGCAATCAGCCCCAGCATTTT. As protein: CSGLLDSYSNQPQHF.

This clonotype showed up just a few times. CDR3 sequence: CASSQARVAGGARETQYF. For the CDR3, the DNA is TGCGCCAGCAGCCAAGCGAGGGTAGCGGGGGGGGCCCGAGAGACCCAGTACTTC. This chain connects TRBV4-1 to TRBJ2-5, with 11 bases that match TRBD2. V lost 1 base to trimming and J lost 4 bases; unmatched junction nucleotides: 11. The length of the CDR3 is 18 residues. Germline V gene data show CDR1 as MGHRA and CDR2 as YSYEKL.

V is TRBV15 and J is TRBJ2-2; 11 bases match TRBD1. The trim removed 8 bases at V and 8 bases at J, leaving 7 bases unmatched. The CDR3 is made up of 14 amino acids. Germline assignment: CDR1 LNHNV and CDR2 YYDKDF (reference sequence). CDR3 sequence: CATRDRGNRGELFF. The CDR3 DNA reads TGTGCCACCCGGGACAGGGGGAATCGGGGGGAGCTGTTTTTT.

The chain has TRBV29-1 and TRBJ1-2; 8 positions agree with TRBD1. From germline, CDR1 is SQVTM and CDR2 ANQGSEA. V shed 3 bases, J shed 1 base, and the junction held 4 bases outside the gene matches. This CDR3 contains 14 residues. The CDR3 here is CSVERTGLNYGYTF. CDR3 sequence (DNA): TGCAGCGTTGAGCGGACAGGGCTTAACTATGGCTACACCTTC.

This clonotype was observed a handful of times. V is TRBV25-1 and J is TRBJ2-7; 10 nucleotides match TRBD2. The germline gives CDR1 MGHDK, CDR2 SYGVNS. The length of the CDR3 is 18 residues. With V trimmed by 3 bases and J by 6 bases, 17 bases remained unmatched. Written as DNA, the CDR3 is TGTGCCAGCAGTGACCGAGGAGGGCTAGCGGGAGTTTTCCCCGAGCAGTACTTC. Its translation: CASSDRGGLAGVFPEQYF.

J is TRBJ1-1 and V is TRBV14; tentative D call: TRBD1 (5 bases). The CDR3 is 17 amino acids. Per the germline V gene, CDR1 is SGHDN and CDR2 is FVKESK. V lost 1 base and J 0 bases, leaving 15 bases between the germline ends. This chain's CDR3 is CASSQGWGPFLNTEAFF. In DNA, the CDR3 is TGTGCCAGCAGCCAAGGGTGGGGCCCATTTTTGAACACTGAAGCTTTCTTT.

In this sample, this clonotype turned up a few times. The V and J genes are TRBV5-1 and TRBJ2-1; D not certain. Between the trimmed V and J ends, which lost 4 bases and 7 bases, there was a span of 9 bases. The CDR3 runs 12 residues. Looked up from germline, CDR1 is SGHRS and CDR2 is YFSETQ. The CDR3 spells CASSPMANEQFF. CDR3 sequence (DNA): TGCGCCAGCAGCCCAATGGCGAATGAGCAGTTCTTC.

V gene TRBV20-1 combines with J gene TRBJ2-2, with 10 nucleotides matching TRBD1. J gave up 5 bases and V 6 bases, and 6 bases lay outside the gene matches. The CDR3 contains 14 residues. From germline, CDR1 is DFQATT and CDR2 SNEGSKA (reference sequence). The CDR3 DNA reads TGCAGTGCGCCTCGACAGGGGGCGACCGGGGAGCTGTTTTTT. This sequence encodes CSAPRQGATGELFF.

This clonotype was detected many times. The chain recombines TRBV29-1 with TRBJ2-5; 9 nucleotides match TRBD2. This CDR3 is built from 14 residues. Looked up from germline, CDR1 is SQVTM and CDR2 is ANQGSEA. The trim removed 5 bases at V and 3 bases at J, leaving 7 bases unmatched. The CDR3 nucleotides are TGCAGCGTTTCGGGACTAGCAACGAAAGAGACCCAGTACTTC. Its translation is CSVSGLATKETQYF. The whole variable domain, filled in from reference TRBV29-1 and TRBJ2-5, reads SAVISQKPSRDICQRGTSLTIQCQVDSQVTMMFWYRQQPGQSLTLIATANQGSEATYESGFVIDKFPISRPNLTFSTLTVSNMSPEDSSIYLCSVSGLATKETQYFGPGTRLLVL.

This clonotype was recorded a few times. The chain is built from TRBV6-5 and TRBJ2-5, with 7 positions matching TRBD1. V lost 2 bases and J lost 1; bases outside the gene matches: 13. CDR3 size: 18 residues. Germline loops: CDR1 MNHEY, CDR2 SVGAGI. CDR3 DNA: TGTGCCAGCAGTTACCCTAGACAGGGCGGGTTGAGCCAAGAGACCCAGTACTTC. This encodes CASSYPRQGGLSQETQYF.